This T cell receptor (beta chain) was documented in a study of T-cell memory formation after mild COVID-19. The authors produced TCR alpha and TCR beta cDNA libraries with sample barcodes and UMIs by 5'RACE using constant-segment primers. One entry per CDR3 protein results from TCRdb running MiXCR on the 5' RACE reads. Among roughly 100,000 distinct CDR3 sequences listed, 9.5% to 15% were seen once. This clonotype turned up a few times. The CDR3 covers 15 residues. CDR1 SGDLS and CDR2 YYNGEE come from the germline V gene. Germline trimming cut 0 bases from V and 2 bases from J; bases unmatched to any gene: 3.

The chain employs TRBV9 and TRBJ2-7, with 9 bases that match TRBD2. The receptor's source is an adult woman who had mild COVID-19 (a few samples of this study predate the infection). Cell type and time point are not known. Sample: PBMCs or a T cell subset sorted from them (not recorded which). This CDR3 is CASSVEASGAYEQYF. CDR3 in DNA: TGTGCCAGCAGCGTAGAGGCTAGCGGGGCCTACGAGCAGTACTTC.